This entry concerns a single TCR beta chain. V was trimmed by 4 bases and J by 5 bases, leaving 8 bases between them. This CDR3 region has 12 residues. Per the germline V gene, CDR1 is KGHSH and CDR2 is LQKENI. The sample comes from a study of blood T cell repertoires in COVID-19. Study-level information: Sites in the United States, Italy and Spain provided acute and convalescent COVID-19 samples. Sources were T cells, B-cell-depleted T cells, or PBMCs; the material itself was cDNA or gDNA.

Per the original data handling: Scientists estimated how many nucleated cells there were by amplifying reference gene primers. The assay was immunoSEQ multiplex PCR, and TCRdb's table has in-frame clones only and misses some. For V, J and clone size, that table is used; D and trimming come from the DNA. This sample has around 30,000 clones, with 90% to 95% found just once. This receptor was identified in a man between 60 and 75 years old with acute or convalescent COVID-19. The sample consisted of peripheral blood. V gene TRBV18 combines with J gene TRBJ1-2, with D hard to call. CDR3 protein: CASSQEQYGYTF. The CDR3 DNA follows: TGTGCCAGCTCACAGGAGCAGTATGGCTACACCTTC.